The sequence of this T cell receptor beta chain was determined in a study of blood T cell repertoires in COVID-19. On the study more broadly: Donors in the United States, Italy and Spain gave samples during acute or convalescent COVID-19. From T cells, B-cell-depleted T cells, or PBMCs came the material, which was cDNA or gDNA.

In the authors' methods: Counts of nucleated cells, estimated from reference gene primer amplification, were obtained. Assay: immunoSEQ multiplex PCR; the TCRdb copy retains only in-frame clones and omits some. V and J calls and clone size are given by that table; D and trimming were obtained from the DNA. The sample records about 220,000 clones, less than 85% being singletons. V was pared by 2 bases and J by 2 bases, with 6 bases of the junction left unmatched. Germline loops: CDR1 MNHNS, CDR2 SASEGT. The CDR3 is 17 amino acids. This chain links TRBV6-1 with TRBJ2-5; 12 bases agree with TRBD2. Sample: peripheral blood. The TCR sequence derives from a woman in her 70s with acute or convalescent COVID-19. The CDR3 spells CASSESATSGGQETQYF. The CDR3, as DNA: TGTGCCAGCAGTGAATCCGCCACTAGCGGGGGGCAAGAGACCCAGTACTTC.